These 25 T cell receptor beta chains originate from one sample sequenced in a study of T cells after yellow fever vaccination. In TCRdb, the 5' RACE reads were re-called with MiXCR into one record per CDR3 protein. Among roughly 180,000 distinct CDR3 sequences listed, 6.2% were seen once. The sample was CD4+ T cells sorted from PBMCs, taken on the day of the first yellow fever vaccination. All receptors come from a man aged 18-30 years who received the YFV17D yellow fever vaccine.

This clonotype was seen at least ten times. The chain has TRBV4-1 and TRBJ2-7, with a weak D call TRBD1 (5 bases). The CDR3 covers 13 residues. The germline gives CDR1 MGHRA, CDR2 YSYEKL. Trimming pared 2 bases from V and 6 bases from J, leaving 11 bases between. The chain's CDR3 is CASSQTGFGEQYV. The CDR3 nucleotides are TGCGCCAGCAGCCAAACAGGTTTTGGCGAGCAGTACGTC.

The chain is built from TRBV12-3 or TRBV12-4 and TRBJ2-1; tentative D call: TRBD2 (6 bases). CDR3 length: 14 amino acids. Trimming took off 6 bases at V and 8 bases at J, with 17 bases between the two ends. The CDR3 protein is CASREDGTHDEQFF. In DNA form, the CDR3 reads TGTGCCAGCAGGGAGGACGGGACTCACGATGAGCAGTTCTTC.

This clonotype occurred many times. The V call is TRBV15, the J call TRBJ1-3; 7 bases map to TRBD1. Germline V lookup: CDR1 LNHNV, CDR2 YYDKDF (reference sequence). After removal of 2 bases from V and 5 bases from J, the junction contained 3 bases not matched to a gene. CDR3 length equals 14 residues. The CDR3 region is CATSRPDRRNTIYF. CDR3 sequence (DNA): TGTGCCACCAGCAGACCGGACAGGCGAAACACCATATATTTT.

This clonotype was counted many times. The rearrangement uses TRBV4-1 and TRBJ1-1; D call uncertain. Germline V gene sequence: CDR1 MGHRA, CDR2 YSYEKL. This CDR3 is 15 amino acids long. Deletions cut 0 bases from V and 7 bases from J, with 15 bases between. CDR3 in amino acids: CASSQEIWVSSEAFF. The DNA for the CDR3 is TGCGCCAGCAGCCAAGAGATCTGGGTCAGCAGTGAAGCTTTCTTT.

In the case of this clonotype: This may be a read error: a much more frequent sequence differs by one nucleotide. The chain is built from TRBV7-9 and TRBJ2-5; tentatively, D is TRBD1 or TRBD2 (5 bases each). Deletions cut 1 base from V and 6 bases from J, with 6 bases between. The germline gives CDR1 SEHNR, CDR2 FQNEAQ (reference sequence). The CDR3 is 12 amino acids. The DNA of the CDR3 is TGTGCCAGCAGCTTAGGGGGGAAGACCCAGTACTTC. Translation gives CASSLGGKTQYF. Using reference TRBV7-9 and TRBJ2-5 for the parts outside the CDR3, the full variable domain is DTGVSQNPRHKITKRGQNVTFRCDPISEHNRLYWYRQTLGQGPEFLTYFQNEAQLEKSRLLSDRFSAERPKGSFSTLEIQRTEQGDSAMYLCASSLGGKTQYFGPGTRLLVL.

V usage is TRBV20-1 and J usage is TRBJ1-1; no firm D call. Trimming left V 0 bases short and J 7 bases short, with 12 bases between. This CDR3 contains 13 residues. CDR1 and CDR2 from the germline V gene are DFQATT and SNEGSKA (reference sequence). Here the CDR3 reads CSARDLADNEAFF. The CDR3 DNA sequence: TGCAGTGCTAGAGATCTGGCAGACAATGAAGCTTTCTTT.

The table lists this clonotype with many counts. The chain links TRBV11-2 to TRBJ2-2, with 8 bases lining up with TRBD2. From germline, CDR1 is SGHAT and CDR2 FQNNGV. The J segment lost 5 bases and the V segment lost 6 bases, leaving 8 bases of the junction unmatched. The CDR3 length is 15 residues. Written as DNA, the CDR3 is TGTGCCAGCAGTAATTTAGCGGGGCAAACCGGGGAGCTGTTTTTT. Amino acids: CASSNLAGQTGELFF.

J is TRBJ2-4 and V is TRBV12-3 or TRBV12-4, with D perhaps given as TRBD1 or TRBD2 (5 bases each). The CDR3 length is 15 residues. Trimming stripped 5 bases from V and 0 bases from J, with 11 bases between. For the CDR3, the DNA is TGTGCCAGCAGTCCCGGGGCCCTAGCCAAAAACATTCAGTACTTC. This translates into CASSPGALAKNIQYF.

In this sample, this clonotype turned up a few times. V is TRBV9 and J is TRBJ2-7; 9 positions match TRBD1. CDR3 length: 17 amino acids. Unmatched junction bases numbered 14, after V lost 3 bases and J lost 4 bases. Germline V lookup: CDR1 SGDLS, CDR2 YYNGEE. CDR3 loop: CASSGSSTGGNRYEQYF. The CDR3 DNA sequence: TGTGCCAGCAGCGGCAGCAGCACAGGGGGCAATAGGTACGAGCAGTACTTC.

There are many counts of this clonotype. The chain couples TRBV29-1 to TRBJ1-2; no reliable D call. Germline V gives CDR1 SQVTM, CDR2 ANQGSEA. The CDR3 contains 12 residues. V was clipped by 4 bases and J by 8 bases, with 14 bases between them. The CDR3 loop reads CSVAEGRGGYTF. The CDR3 DNA reads as TGCAGCGTTGCGGAGGGCCGAGGGGGCTACACCTTC. Variable domain in full (rest from reference TRBV29-1 and TRBJ1-2): SAVISQKPSRDICQRGTSLTIQCQVDSQVTMMFWYRQQPGQSLTLIATANQGSEATYESGFVIDKFPISRPNLTFSTLTVSNMSPEDSSIYLCSVAEGRGGYTFGSGTRLTVV.

CDR3: CASSPGTSRNTGELFF. The CDR3 DNA reads as TGTGCCAGCAGCCCAGGGACTAGCAGAAACACCGGGGAGCTGTTTTTT. The V call is TRBV7-9, the J call TRBJ2-2; 9 bases map to TRBD2. The germline V gene encodes CDR1 SEHNR and CDR2 FQNEAQ (reference sequence). The CDR3 totals 16 residues. Trimming at V came to 5 bases and at J to 2 bases, leaving 6 bases not matched to a gene. Full variable domain (outside the CDR3, taken from reference TRBV7-9 and TRBJ2-2): DTGVSQNPRHKITKRGQNVTFRCDPISEHNRLYWYRQTLGQGPEFLTYFQNEAQLEKSRLLSDRFSAERPKGSFSTLEIQRTEQGDSAMYLCASSPGTSRNTGELFFGEGSRLTVL.

In its sample, this clonotype was seen many times. V is TRBV18 and J is TRBJ2-2, with D possibly matching TRBD2 (6 bases). Germline lookup yields CDR1 KGHSH and CDR2 LQKENI. The germline V and J ends were trimmed by 1 base and 1 base, with 10 bases remaining between them. The CDR3 is 16 amino acids. The CDR3 sequence: CASSPRAGLNTGELFF. The CDR3 DNA follows: TGTGCCAGCTCACCACGGGCGGGACTGAACACCGGGGAGCTGTTTTTT.

The sample holds many counts of this clonotype. The V gene is TRBV5-6, the J gene TRBJ2-3, with D maybe TRBD2 (5 bases). The CDR3 has 14 amino acids. Germline V gives CDR1 SGHDT, CDR2 YYEEEE. Trimming removed 4 bases from V and 5 bases from J, with 14 bases in between. Here the CDR3 reads CASSPMGRRDTQYF. CDR3 in DNA: TGTGCCAGCAGCCCGATGGGGAGAAGAGATACGCAGTATTTT.

This clonotype was observed at least ten times. This chain uses TRBV6-2 or TRBV6-3 with TRBJ2-1, with D perhaps matching TRBD2 (6 bases). V lost 7 bases, J lost 7 bases, and 17 bases lay in between. This CDR3 comprises 14 residues. Germline CDR1 is MNHEY and CDR2 is SVGEGT. In DNA, the CDR3 is TGTGCCAGCACCTTCCACGCAGGAGGGAATGAGCAGTTCTTC. Translating it yields CASTFHAGGNEQFF.

This clonotype was seen at least ten times. The rearrangement joins TRBV29-1 to TRBJ2-2; either TRBD1 or TRBD2 may supply D (5 bases each). This CDR3 region has 14 residues. Trimming stripped 7 bases from V and 8 bases from J, with 20 bases between. Germline CDR1 reads SQVTM; CDR2 reads ANQGSEA. This CDR3 is CSARTGRESGELFF. In nucleotides, the CDR3 is TGCAGCGCCCGAACTGGCAGGGAGTCAGGGGAGCTGTTTTTT.

V is TRBV5-1 and J is TRBJ1-2; D ambiguous. The CDR3 consists of 13 residues. V was pared by 2 bases and J by 8 bases, with 13 bases between. Germline lookup yields CDR1 SGHRS and CDR2 YFSETQ. The CDR3 reads CASSFGPGEGYTF. The CDR3 bases are TGCGCCAGCAGCTTTGGGCCCGGGGAAGGCTACACCTTC.

This clonotype was observed at least ten times. The V call is TRBV29-1, the J call TRBJ2-7; D unresolved. V was trimmed by 7 bases and J by 3 bases, leaving 13 bases between them. Germline values: CDR1 SQVTM, CDR2 ANQGSEA. CDR3 length: 12 residues. The CDR3 spells CSGSTPGYEQYF. CDR3 sequence (DNA): TGCAGCGGCTCAACCCCGGGCTACGAGCAGTACTTC.

This clonotype was seen a handful of times. The chain uses TRBV29-1 and TRBJ2-1; 9 bases map to TRBD1. CDR1 and CDR2 from the germline V gene are SQVTM and ANQGSEA. Trimming removed 6 bases from V and 8 bases from J; junction bases left unmatched: 14. The CDR3 covers 15 residues. Here the CDR3 reads CSVREMGTGIYEQFF. DNA of the CDR3: TGCAGCGTACGGGAGATGGGGACAGGGATCTATGAGCAGTTCTTC.

This clonotype was observed a handful of times. V is TRBV7-2 and J is TRBJ2-1; D is uncertain. Trimming pared 6 bases from V and 0 bases from J, leaving 12 bases between. This CDR3 has 15 residues. CDR1 is SGHTA, CDR2 FQGNSA, per germline. CDR3 region: CASSSYQSSYNEQFF. The CDR3, as DNA: TGTGCCAGCAGTAGTTACCAGAGCTCCTACAATGAGCAGTTCTTC.

This clonotype was found many times. The chain joins TRBV5-1 to TRBJ2-3; tentative D call: TRBD2 (6 bases). The germline V and J ends were trimmed by 0 bases and 2 bases, with 10 bases remaining between them. The CDR3 consists of 15 residues. CDR1 is SGHRS and CDR2 is YFSETQ in the germline V gene. CDR3 in DNA: TGCGCCAGCAGCTTGGTTAGCGGTTCCACAGATACGCAGTATTTT. Its protein product is CASSLVSGSTDTQYF.

Many counts were recorded for this clonotype. The genes are TRBV6-2 or TRBV6-3 and TRBJ2-5; 9 bases align to TRBD2. CDR3 length: 15 residues. Per the germline V gene, CDR1 is MNHEY and CDR2 is SVGEGT. The V and J ends lost 7 bases and 6 bases, in that order; junction bases with no gene match: 12. The DNA for the CDR3 is TGTGCCAGCAACGACATGACTAGCGGACGAAAGACCCAGTACTTC. This sequence encodes CASNDMTSGRKTQYF.

The chain uses TRBV10-2 and TRBJ1-1; the D is unclear. The germline V and J ends were trimmed by 6 bases and 2 bases, with 10 bases remaining between them. Germline V gene lookup returns CDR1 WSHSY and CDR2 SAAADI. The CDR3 is 13 amino acids. Here the CDR3 reads CASRRDFNTEAFF. CDR3 DNA sequence: TGCGCCAGCAGGAGAGACTTCAACACTGAAGCTTTCTTT.

This clonotype was counted between two and nine times. The chain recombines TRBV7-2 with TRBJ1-5; D not certain. V was trimmed by 1 base and J by 6 bases, leaving 7 bases between them. Germline V gene sequence: CDR1 SGHTA, CDR2 FQGNSA. The CDR3 consists of 13 residues. CDR3 nucleotides: TGTGCCAGCAGCTTAGGGGTCTCTCAGCCCCAGCATTTT. Protein sequence: CASSLGVSQPQHF.

This clonotype was observed many times. V is TRBV11-2 and J is TRBJ1-1, with D perhaps TRBD1 (6 bases). Germline V gives CDR1 SGHAT, CDR2 FQNNGV. Between the trimmed V and J ends, which lost 6 bases and 1 base, there was a span of 18 bases. The CDR3 consists of 16 residues. Written as DNA, the CDR3 is TGTGCCAGCAGGACCCACGGGAGGGGGGCGAACACTGAAGCTTTCTTT. Residues: CASRTHGRGANTEAFF.

This clonotype was seen more than once but under ten times. J is TRBJ2-5 and V is TRBV3-1, with 11 bases matching TRBD1. With V trimmed by 4 bases and J by 7 bases, 11 bases remained unmatched. Germline CDR1 is LGHDT and CDR2 is YNNKEL (reference sequence). The length of the CDR3 is 16 residues. CDR3 loop: CASSPFGTGGLGTQYF. CDR3 bases: TGTGCCAGCAGCCCCTTCGGGACAGGGGGTCTTGGGACCCAGTACTTC.